This T cell receptor beta chain is drawn from a study of spatial heterogeneity in lung cancer. Across the study: For tumor regions, TCR transcript counts showed a strong correlation with a T cell module score derived from matched bulk RNA-seq. Study findings and constraints: For expanded intratumoral alpha and beta TCRs, counts tracked tumor mutation counts.

The study tagged each TCR cDNA molecule with a unique molecular identifier. TCRdb ran MiXCR on the 5' RACE reads and lists one entry per CDR3 protein. The sample carries 14,000 or so distinct CDR3 sequences, about 4.4% recorded once. This clonotype appeared many times. What it binds is unknown. In a library made to pick up alpha chains, this beta chain is a stray read with a size that means little. The time point was: sample taken at primary tumor resection. Tumor, nontumor lung or frozen PBMC supplied whole RNA, sequenced without sorting. The source material was lung tumor tissue, sampled at surgery. This receptor was taken from a female donor with early-stage non-small cell lung cancer.

CDR3 residues: CASSSGQSSEQYF. The CDR3 bases are TGTGCCAGCAGTTCGGGACAGTCTAGTGAGCAGTACTTC. This sequence joins TRBV5-6 and TRBJ2-7; 7 bases fit TRBD1. The CDR3 totals 13 residues. Germline CDR1 is SGHDT and CDR2 is YYEEEE. With 5 bases clipped from V and 7 bases from J, the junction kept 9 bases outside the gene matches.